The TCR beta chain under discussion was sequenced for a study of vaccination effects on CD4 cells after COVID-19. Findings and caveats of the study: Vaccine- and infection-induced clones showed marked clonal contraction late following vaccination. Convalescent patients were scarce in the study, and it lacked early post-infection timepoints.

Worth noting for this clone: The target antigen is unknown.

This table comes from immunoSEQ multiplex PCR, and its TCRdb copy is limited to in-frame clones, with some not included. The table includes under 80,000 clones, roughly 80% detected once. Viral peptide pool expansion of antigen-specific CD4+ T cells preceded sequencing in the ViraFEST assay. CD4+ T cells were isolated after about eleven days of culture. Replacing half the medium with IL-2 medium was done on days 3 and 7. This TCR came from a human donor who received a COVID-19 vaccine. Sequences were derived from CD4+ T cells from PBMCs cultured with HCoV-229E spike peptides, sampled before COVID-19 vaccination.

The CDR3 reads CASSTGLQETQYF. The CDR3 DNA reads as TGTGCCAGCAGCACAGGCCTCCAAGAGACCCAGTACTTC. The J gene is TRBJ2-5, the V gene TRBV7-6, with a weak D call TRBD1 (5 bases). Trimming took off 5 bases at V and 1 base at J, with 8 bases between the two ends. The CDR3 has 13 amino acids. CDR1 and CDR2 from the germline V gene are SGHVS and FNYEAQ.